This entry lists 19 T cell receptor beta chains sequenced from one sample in a study of CD8 T cells in Susac syndrome. With random hexamers, roughly 0.45 to 1 ug RNA was reverse transcribed. TCRdb ran MiXCR on the immunoSEQ multiplex PCR reads and lists one entry per CDR3 protein. The sample lists some 200,000 distinct CDR3 sequences, 85% to 95% seen once, with about 0.15% in the top ten. The specimen was CD8+ T cells from PBMCs. These receptors came from a human donor with Susac syndrome.

The V gene is TRBV18, the J gene TRBJ1-5; 10 positions agree with TRBD1. The V segment lost 3 bases and the J segment 6 bases; nucleotides outside the gene matches: 5. This CDR3 spans 15 amino acids. CDR1 and CDR2 from the germline V gene are KGHSH and LQKENI. CDR3 protein: CASSPGTGVGQPQHF. CDR3 DNA sequence: TGTGCCAGCTCACCCGGGACAGGGGTTGGTCAGCCCCAGCATTTT.

The V and J genes are TRBV13 and TRBJ2-3; 8 bases line up with TRBD1. Germline CDR1 and CDR2: PRHDT and FYEKMQ (reference sequence). This CDR3 contains 16 residues. The V segment lost 5 bases and the J segment 2 bases; nucleotides outside the gene matches: 9. The DNA for the CDR3 is TGTGCCAGCAGCCTCTTCCAGGGGGCCAACACAGATACGCAGTATTTT. Amino acid sequence: CASSLFQGANTDTQYF.

The rearrangement joins TRBV9 to TRBJ1-2; D call uncertain. CDR1 is SGDLS, CDR2 YYNGEE, per germline. The CDR3 has 16 residues. The V end was cut by 3 bases, the J end by 6 bases, with 21 bases between. Written as DNA, the CDR3 is TGTGCCAGCAGCGCCGACCTCTCGGTTCCCAAGGATGGCTACACCTTC. Amino acids: CASSADLSVPKDGYTF.

J is TRBJ2-7 and V is TRBV7-9; TRBD2 matches 9 bases. V lost 6 bases to trimming and J lost 3 bases; unmatched junction nucleotides: 9. The CDR3 has 15 residues. Germline values: CDR1 SEHNR, CDR2 FQNEAQ (reference sequence). For the CDR3, the DNA is TGTGCCAGCAGTAATAGTACTAGCGGGCACTACGAGCAGTACTTC. Residues: CASSNSTSGHYEQYF.

V gene TRBV27 combines with J gene TRBJ2-7; perhaps D is TRBD1 or TRBD2 (5 bases each). The CDR3 spans 14 residues. V lost 3 bases, J lost 6 bases, and 15 bases lay in between. Looked up from germline, CDR1 is MNHEY and CDR2 is SMNVEV (reference sequence). As DNA, the CDR3 is TGTGCCAGCAGTTTTGGGACCCAGATGGGCGAGCAGTACTTC. As protein: CASSFGTQMGEQYF.

The rearrangement uses TRBV29-1 and TRBJ2-2; D is possibly TRBD1 (6 bases). Per germline, CDR1 SQVTM and CDR2 ANQGSEA. V lost 3 bases and J lost 2, with 7 bases in between. This CDR3 comprises 13 residues. The CDR3 DNA reads as TGCAGCGTTGACAGGGGTAACACCGGGGAGCTGTTTTTT. Amino acids: CSVDRGNTGELFF.

This chain joins TRBV20-1 and TRBJ1-3; no definite D call. This CDR3 is 13 amino acids long. The germline CDR1 and CDR2 sequences are DFQATT and SNEGSKA (reference sequence). Trimming cost V 1 base and J 3 bases, with 7 bases left between them. CDR3 coding DNA: TGCAGTGCTAGAGCGGCCAGTGGAAACACCATATATTTT. This sequence encodes CSARAASGNTIYF.

This sequence joins TRBV9 and TRBJ2-1, with 9 bases aligning to TRBD2. Per the germline V gene, CDR1 is SGDLS and CDR2 is YYNGEE. J lost 6 bases, V lost 0 bases, and 7 bases had no gene match. The CDR3 consists of 16 residues. CDR3 DNA sequence: TGTGCCAGCAGCGTAGCTTTAGCGGGAGCCCGCAATGAGCAGTTCTTC. Its protein product is CASSVALAGARNEQFF.

V is TRBV7-3 and J is TRBJ2-1, with D unclear. The CDR3 contains 12 residues. With 0 bases removed from V and 9 bases from J, the gap between germline ends came to 6 bases. Germline V CDR1 and CDR2: SGHTA, FQGTGA. The CDR3 spells CASSLTGSEQFF. Here the CDR3 DNA reads TGTGCCAGCAGCTTAACAGGCAGTGAGCAGTTCTTC. The variable domain in full, completed from reference TRBV7-3 and TRBJ2-1, reads GAGVSQTPSNKVTEKGKYVELRCDPISGHTALYWYRQSLGQGPEFLIYFQGTGAADDSGLPNDRFFAVRPEGSVSTLKIQRTERGDSAVYLCASSLTGSEQFFGPGTRLTVL.

This clonotype was seen more than once but under ten times. J is TRBJ1-5 and V is TRBV27, with D unclear. Trimming shortened V by 3 bases and J by 3 bases, and 9 bases separated the two germline ends. The CDR3 totals 14 residues. Germline V gene data show CDR1 as MNHEY and CDR2 as SMNVEV (reference sequence). The CDR3, as DNA: TGTGCCAGCAGTTTCGGCAGGAACAATCAGCCCCAGCATTTT. Its protein product is CASSFGRNNQPQHF.

This chain links TRBV27 with TRBJ1-2, with 9 bases matching TRBD1. Germline CDR1 MNHEY, CDR2 SMNVEV (reference sequence). The length of the CDR3 is 13 residues. J lost 7 bases, V lost 5 bases, and 5 bases had no gene match. The DNA for the CDR3 is TGTGCCAGCAGTCCGACAGGGGGGAGTGGCTACACCTTC. Its translation is CASSPTGGSGYTF.

The CDR3 DNA follows: TGTGCCAGCAGTTCATCGGGGGGGTTCTATGGCTACACCTTC. Translated, it gives CASSSSGGFYGYTF. The V and J genes are TRBV6-2 or TRBV6-3 and TRBJ1-2, with a possible D match to TRBD1 (5 bases). V lost 4 bases, J lost 4 bases, and 13 bases lay in between. Germline CDR1 is MNHEY and CDR2 is SVGEGT. This CDR3 is built from 14 residues.

This chain uses TRBV15 with TRBJ1-5; perhaps TRBD1 as D (6 bases). Trimming shortened V by 3 bases and J by 5 bases, and 8 bases separated the two germline ends. Germline values: CDR1 LNHNV, CDR2 YYDKDF (reference sequence). This CDR3 contains 13 residues. The CDR3 loop is CATSSGTHQPQHF. The CDR3 bases are TGTGCCACCAGCAGCGGGACACATCAGCCCCAGCATTTT. Looking up the rest from reference TRBV15 and TRBJ1-5 gives the full variable domain: DAMVIQNPRYQVTQFGKPVTLSCSQTLNHNVMYWYQQKSSQAPKLLFHYYDKDFNNEADTPDNFQSRRPNTSFCFLDIRSPGLGDTAMYLCATSSGTHQPQHFGDGTRLSIL.

The chain uses TRBV30 and TRBJ2-2; D gene uncertain. The V gene's germline CDR1 is GTSNPN and CDR2 SVGIG (reference sequence). V lost 2 bases and J lost 4, with 11 bases in between. The CDR3 length is 14 residues. The CDR3 coding sequence is TGTGCCTGGAGTTTAGGTATGGCCACCGGGGAGCTGTTTTTT. Protein product: CAWSLGMATGELFF.

V and J are TRBV15 and TRBJ2-1; D gene uncertain. V lost 0 bases and J lost 9, with 6 bases in between. Germline V gene data show CDR1 as LNHNV and CDR2 as YYDKDF (reference sequence). CDR3 length equals 12 residues. CDR3 sequence: CATSREKSEQFF. CDR3 DNA sequence: TGTGCCACCAGCAGAGAAAAGTCTGAGCAGTTCTTC.

The chain couples TRBV9 to TRBJ2-5, with TRBD2 matching over 7 bases. CDR3 size: 16 residues. Per germline, CDR1 SGDLS and CDR2 YYNGEE. The trim removed 3 bases at V and 5 bases at J, leaving 13 bases unmatched. The CDR3 DNA follows: TGTGCCAGCAGCGCCCTTGGCGGGAGCGGTCGTGAGACCCAGTACTTC. Translation: CASSALGGSGRETQYF.

The J gene is TRBJ2-7, the V gene TRBV28; D tentatively fits TRBD1 or TRBD2 (6 bases each). This CDR3 is 13 amino acids long. With 0 bases removed from V and 5 bases from J, the gap between germline ends came to 8 bases. The germline V gene has CDR1 MDHEN and CDR2 SYDVKM. The CDR3 nucleotides read TGTGCCAGCAGTTTATGGGGGGGCGACGAGCAGTACTTC. Its translation: CASSLWGGDEQYF.

The V call is TRBV27, the J call TRBJ1-5; tentative D call: TRBD1 (6 bases). The CDR3 runs to 16 residues. Germline V gene data show CDR1 as MNHEY and CDR2 as SMNVEV (reference sequence). Trimming removed 4 bases at V and 2 bases at J, with 15 bases between. In DNA, the CDR3 is TGTGCCAGCAGTTCAAAACAGGGATACCGCAATCAGCCCCAGCATTTT. Its protein is CASSSKQGYRNQPQHF.

V gene TRBV20-1 combines with J gene TRBJ2-7; 7 nucleotides align to TRBD1. V shed 5 bases and J 0 bases; nucleotides not matched to a gene: 10. CDR1 is DFQATT, CDR2 SNEGSKA, per germline (reference sequence). The CDR3 contains 15 residues. The CDR3 sequence is CSAETQGIDSYEQYF. The DNA of the CDR3 is TGCAGTGCTGAAACACAGGGGATAGACTCCTACGAGCAGTACTTC.